These T cell receptor beta chains were read from a single sample in a study of T-cell reconstitution after alpha-beta-depleted transplantation in children. TCRdb passed the PCR reads through MiXCR, listing each CDR3 protein once. The profile shows tens of thousands of distinct CDR3 sequences, around 15% of them singletons. The material sequenced was PBMCs, mostly from graft donor cells, taken 180 days after TCRalphabeta/CD19-depleted stem cell transplant. The receptors shown here come from a male patient between 2 and 15 years old who had a stem cell transplant for acute lymphoblastic leukemia, so the T cells may come from the graft donor. Each CDR3 is given with its conserved first and last residue. D genes are given only for firm matches.

v_call	d_call	j_call	cdr3_aa
TRBV7-9	TRBD1	TRBJ2-5	CASSSRDRGYSETQYF
TRBV5-1	.	TRBJ1-1	CASNRRPAGALKTEAFF
TRBV7-2	TRBD2	TRBJ2-4	CASSLERGAGNIQYF
TRBV7-9	.	TRBJ1-2	CASSLGARGISYGYTF
TRBV19	.	TRBJ2-1	CASSIKLRGDYYNEQFF
TRBV20-1	.	TRBJ2-7	CSASTGRTYEQYF
TRBV12-3/TRBV12-4	TRBD2	TRBJ2-3	CASSSQRGGLTTDTQYF
TRBV29-1	.	TRBJ2-3	CSVVYGFRSGDTQYF
TRBV29-1	TRBD1	TRBJ1-2	CSALGRGPHYGYTF
TRBV5-1	.	TRBJ1-5	CASSLGEGSDQPQHF
TRBV6-2/TRBV6-3	.	TRBJ2-7	CASSLNPDSPSWYF
TRBV3-1	.	TRBJ2-5	CASSPSGTQETQYF
TRBV5-1	TRBD1	TRBJ2-7	CASSLAWTGQEYF
TRBV4-3	TRBD2	TRBJ2-3	CASSQERGTSGENTDTQYF
TRBV7-9	.	TRBJ2-7	CASSSPWAPSYEQYF
TRBV12-3/TRBV12-4	.	TRBJ1-5	CASSLGVGNWQPQHF
TRBV10-3	TRBD2	TRBJ2-5	CASGGTRKETQYF
TRBV2	.	TRBJ2-7	CAFPTRNEQYF
TRBV6-5	TRBD1	TRBJ2-4	CASSPTGVSIQYF
TRBV4-2	TRBD2	TRBJ2-6	CASSQSGSGGASGANVLTF
TRBV5-1	TRBD2	TRBJ2-3	CASSLTSGSTDTQYF
TRBV7-2	.	TRBJ1-2	CASSEGNYGYTF
TRBV7-2	TRBD1	TRBJ2-7	CASSLAWGQDLYEQYF
TRBV6-1	.	TRBJ1-6	CASFGGGPSSYNSPLHF
TRBV11-3	TRBD2	TRBJ2-1	CASSLGTSGGDNEQFF
TRBV4-3	.	TRBJ1-1	CASSQAADAYNTEAFF
TRBV9	TRBD1	TRBJ2-2	CASSVPSGQATGELFF
TRBV3-1	.	TRBJ2-1	CASSPRLDLNEQFF
TRBV28	TRBD1	TRBJ1-4	CASSSSGTGVEKLFF
TRBV7-2	.	TRBJ1-1	CASSLAGTGNTEAFF
TRBV7-2	TRBD1	TRBJ2-5	CASSLPSDRAETQYF
TRBV7-2	.	TRBJ2-3	CASSSDRLMGTDTQYF
TRBV3-1	.	TRBJ1-5	CASSQGLGSNQPQHF
TRBV6-1	TRBD1	TRBJ1-6	CASSARTGYNSPLHF
TRBV6-2/TRBV6-3	.	TRBJ1-4	CASSPAPLGGVEKLFF
TRBV4-3	.	TRBJ2-7	CASSQEGRAYEQYF
TRBV5-1	TRBD1	TRBJ1-4	CASSVRDRDEKLFF
TRBV20-1	TRBD1	TRBJ1-3	CSARQGARNTIYF
TRBV6-2/TRBV6-3	.	TRBJ2-1	CASSPPGANEQFF
TRBV29-1	.	TRBJ1-1	CSVDGRVNTEAFF
TRBV5-1	.	TRBJ1-1	CASTHSGTQNTEAFF
TRBV4-3	.	TRBJ2-1	CASSQEGYRVVDEQFF
TRBV7-6	TRBD1	TRBJ1-6	CASSNRDRDVNSPLHF
TRBV18	.	TRBJ2-5	CASSPPPYLQETQYF
TRBV4-2	.	TRBJ1-5	CASSQDRGNSNQPQHF
TRBV20-1	.	TRBJ2-1	CSARARGVRGDEQFF
TRBV13	.	TRBJ2-7	CASSFSGSGQRRYF
TRBV20-1	.	TRBJ1-5	CSARDSGRVGYQPQHF
TRBV3-1	.	TRBJ1-1	CASSPGQYLEAFF
TRBV5-1	.	TRBJ1-4	CASSFGQGGEKLFF
TRBV29-1	.	TRBJ1-5	CSVVAGTNQPQHF
TRBV20-1	.	TRBJ1-6	CSARADYNSPLHF
TRBV7-2	TRBD1	TRBJ1-1	CASSPGQGYTEAFF
TRBV20-1	TRBD2	TRBJ2-3	CSAKSGGGTDTQYF